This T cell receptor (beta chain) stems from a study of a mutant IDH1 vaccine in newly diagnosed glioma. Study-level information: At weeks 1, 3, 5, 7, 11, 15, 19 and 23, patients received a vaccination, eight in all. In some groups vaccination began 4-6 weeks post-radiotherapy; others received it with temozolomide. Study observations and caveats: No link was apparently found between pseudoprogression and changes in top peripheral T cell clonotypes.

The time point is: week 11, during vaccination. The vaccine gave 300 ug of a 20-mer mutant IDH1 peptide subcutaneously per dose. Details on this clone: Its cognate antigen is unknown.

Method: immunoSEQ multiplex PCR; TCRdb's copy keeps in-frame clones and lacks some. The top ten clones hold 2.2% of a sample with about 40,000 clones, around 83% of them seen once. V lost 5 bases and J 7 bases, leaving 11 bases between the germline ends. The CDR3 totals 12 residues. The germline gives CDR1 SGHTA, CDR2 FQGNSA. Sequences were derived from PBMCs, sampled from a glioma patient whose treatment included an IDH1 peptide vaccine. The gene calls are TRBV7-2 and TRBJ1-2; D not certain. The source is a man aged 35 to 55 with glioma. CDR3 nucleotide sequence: TGTGCCAGCAGCCTCCGACTGGGTGGCTACACCTTC. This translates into CASSLRLGGYTF.